This paragraph covers one T cell receptor beta chain sequence. The data belong to a study of technical replicates of blood from several donors. Assay used: immunoSEQ multiplex PCR; TCRdb lists only in-frame clones, some missing. The data contain about 90,000 clones, over 90% of them seen just once; the ten biggest clones take up more than 0.2%. The clonotype originates from a human donor in good health. Sequenced: T cells isolated from PBMCs.

This CDR3 is CASSLMVRGNTEAFF. The CDR3 coding sequence is TGCGCCAGCAGCTTGATGGTCAGGGGGAACACTGAAGCTTTCTTT. The chain has TRBV5-1 and TRBJ1-1; possibly TRBD1 for D (6 bases). The CDR3 has 15 amino acids. CDR1 is SGHRS and CDR2 is YFSETQ in the germline V gene. The V and J ends lost 1 base and 1 base respectively, with 11 bases between them.